The clone carrying this T cell receptor (beta chain) was counted between two and nine times. This CDR3 contains 17 residues. Germline V lookup: CDR1 SGHDT, CDR2 YYEEEE. With 2 bases removed from V and 7 bases from J, the gap between germline ends came to 23 bases. The data stem from a study of blood T cell repertoires in COVID-19. Authors' processing steps: Cell counts per sample came from amplifying reference gene primers. TCRdb's copy holds only in-frame clones and misses some; the assay was immunoSEQ multiplex PCR. V, J and clone size are taken as reported in that table, and D and trimming were inferred from the DNA itself. The sample yields about 130,000 clones, under 85% seen once.

The sequenced sample was PBMCs or T cells enriched from blood (not recorded which). The sequence was collected from a man aged 25-40 years who had recovered from COVID-19. This rearrangement joins TRBV5-6 to TRBJ2-3; tentatively, D is TRBD2 (5 bases). In DNA form, the CDR3 reads TGTGCCAGCAGCTTTTCGGCTAGCCGAAAATCCCCCAATACGCAGTATTTT. It specifies CASSFSASRKSPNTQYF.